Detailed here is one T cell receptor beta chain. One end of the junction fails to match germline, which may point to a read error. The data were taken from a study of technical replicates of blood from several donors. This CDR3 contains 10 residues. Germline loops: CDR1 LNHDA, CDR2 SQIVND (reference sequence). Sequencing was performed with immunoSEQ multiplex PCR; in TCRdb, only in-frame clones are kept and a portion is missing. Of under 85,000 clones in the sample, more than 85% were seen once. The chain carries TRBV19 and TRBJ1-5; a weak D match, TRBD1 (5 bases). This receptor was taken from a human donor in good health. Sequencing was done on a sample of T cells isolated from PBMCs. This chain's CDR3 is CASSPGLITF. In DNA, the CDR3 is TGTGCCAGTAGTCCGGGACTCATTACTTTT.